This TCR beta chain was captured by sequencing in a study of blood T cell repertoires in COVID-19. Whole-study context: In each case, the material was cDNA or gDNA derived from T cells, B-cell-depleted T cells, or PBMCs.

V shed 0 bases, J shed 0 bases, and the junction held 2 bases outside the gene matches. This CDR3 is 16 amino acids long. Per germline, CDR1 SGHRS and CDR2 YFSETQ. Methods used by the authors: Estimates of nucleated cell counts were drawn from the amplification of reference gene primers. Sequenced by immunoSEQ multiplex PCR; TCRdb stores in-frame clones only, minus some. V and J calls and clone size follow that table, whereas D and trimming were derived from the DNA. The sample carries over 350,000 clones, 86% recorded once. Specimen: peripheral blood. The sequence was collected from a woman younger than 45 with active or convalescent COVID-19. The V gene is TRBV5-1, the J gene TRBJ2-3; 9 bases line up with TRBD2. CDR3 sequence (DNA): TGCGCCAGCAGCTTGGGACTAGCGGCTAGCACAGATACGCAGTATTTT. Amino acid sequence: CASSLGLAASTDTQYF.